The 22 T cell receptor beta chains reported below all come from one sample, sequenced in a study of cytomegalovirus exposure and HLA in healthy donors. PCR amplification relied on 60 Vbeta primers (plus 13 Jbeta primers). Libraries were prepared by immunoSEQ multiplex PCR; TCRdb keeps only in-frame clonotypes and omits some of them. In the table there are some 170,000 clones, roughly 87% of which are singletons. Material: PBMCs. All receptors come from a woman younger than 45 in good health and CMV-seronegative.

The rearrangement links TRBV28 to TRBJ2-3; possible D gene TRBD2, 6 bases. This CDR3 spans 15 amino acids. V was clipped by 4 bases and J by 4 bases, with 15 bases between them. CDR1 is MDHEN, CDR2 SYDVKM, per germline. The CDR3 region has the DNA TGTGCCAGCAGTTCTCCTCGCGGGATGGCAGATACGCAGTATTTT. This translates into CASSSPRGMADTQYF.

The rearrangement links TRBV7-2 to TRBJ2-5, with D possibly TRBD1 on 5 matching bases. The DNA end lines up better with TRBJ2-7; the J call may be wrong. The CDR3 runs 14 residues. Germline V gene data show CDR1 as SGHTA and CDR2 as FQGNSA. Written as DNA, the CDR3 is TGTGCCAGCAGCTTACGCCAGGGTTCCTACGAGCAGTACTTC. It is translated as CASSLRQGSYEQYF.

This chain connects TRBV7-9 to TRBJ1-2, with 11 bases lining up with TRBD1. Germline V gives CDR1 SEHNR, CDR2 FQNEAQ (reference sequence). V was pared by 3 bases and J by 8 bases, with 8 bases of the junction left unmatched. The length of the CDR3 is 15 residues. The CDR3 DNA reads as TGTGCCAGCAGCTTTGGACAGGGGGCGAAGGGGGGCTACACCTTC. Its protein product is CASSFGQGAKGGYTF.

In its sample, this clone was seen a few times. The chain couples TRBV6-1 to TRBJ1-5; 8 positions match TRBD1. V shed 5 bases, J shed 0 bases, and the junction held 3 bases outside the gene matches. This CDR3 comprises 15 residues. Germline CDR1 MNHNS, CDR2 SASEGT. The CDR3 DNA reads TGTGCCAGCAGTAGACAGGGGTCTAGCAATCAGCCCCAGCATTTT. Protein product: CASSRQGSSNQPQHF.

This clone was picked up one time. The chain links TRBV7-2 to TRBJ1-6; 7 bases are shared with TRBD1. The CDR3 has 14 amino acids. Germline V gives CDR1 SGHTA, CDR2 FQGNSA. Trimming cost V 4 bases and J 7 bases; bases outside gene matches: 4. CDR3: CASSWDSINSPLHF. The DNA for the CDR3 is TGTGCCAGCAGCTGGGACAGTATAAATTCACCCCTCCACTTT.

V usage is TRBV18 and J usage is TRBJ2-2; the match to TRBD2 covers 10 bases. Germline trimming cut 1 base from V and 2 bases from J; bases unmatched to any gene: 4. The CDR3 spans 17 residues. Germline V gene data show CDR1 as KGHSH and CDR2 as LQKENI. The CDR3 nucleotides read TGTGCCAGCTCACCACGTGCTAGCGGGGGAAACACCGGGGAGCTGTTTTTT. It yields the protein CASSPRASGGNTGELFF.

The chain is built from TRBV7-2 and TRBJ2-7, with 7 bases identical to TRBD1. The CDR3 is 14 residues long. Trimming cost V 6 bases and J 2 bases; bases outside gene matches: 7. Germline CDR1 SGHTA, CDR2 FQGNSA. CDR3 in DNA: TGTGCCAGCAGAGCCGGGACAGCAACCTACGAGCAGTACTTC. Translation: CASRAGTATYEQYF. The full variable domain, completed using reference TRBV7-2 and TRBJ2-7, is GAGVSQSPSNKVTEKGKDVELRCDPISGHTALYWYRQSLGQGLEFLIYFQGNSAPDKSGLPSDRFSAERTGGSVSTLTIQRTQQEDSAVYLCASRAGTATYEQYFGPGTRLTVT.

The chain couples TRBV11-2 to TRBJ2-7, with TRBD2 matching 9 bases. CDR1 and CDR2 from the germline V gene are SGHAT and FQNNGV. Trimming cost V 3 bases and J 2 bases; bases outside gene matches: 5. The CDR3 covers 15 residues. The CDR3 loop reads CASSLGLAVTYEQYF. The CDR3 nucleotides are TGTGCCAGCAGCTTGGGACTAGCTGTAACCTACGAGCAGTACTTC.

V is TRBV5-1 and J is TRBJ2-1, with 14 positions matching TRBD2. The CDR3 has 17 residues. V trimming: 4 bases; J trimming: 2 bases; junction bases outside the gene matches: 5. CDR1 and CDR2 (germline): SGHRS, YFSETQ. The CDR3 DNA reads TGCGCCAGCAGCCCCGGACTAGCGGGGGGCCCCTACAATGAGCAGTTCTTC. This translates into CASSPGLAGGPYNEQFF.

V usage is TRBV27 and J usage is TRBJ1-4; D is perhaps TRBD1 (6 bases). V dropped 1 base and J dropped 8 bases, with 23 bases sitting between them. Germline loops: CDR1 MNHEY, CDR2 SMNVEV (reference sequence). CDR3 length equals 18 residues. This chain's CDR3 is CASSLWGPGTATREKLFF. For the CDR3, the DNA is TGTGCCAGCAGTTTATGGGGGCCAGGGACCGCTACTAGGGAAAAACTGTTTTTT.

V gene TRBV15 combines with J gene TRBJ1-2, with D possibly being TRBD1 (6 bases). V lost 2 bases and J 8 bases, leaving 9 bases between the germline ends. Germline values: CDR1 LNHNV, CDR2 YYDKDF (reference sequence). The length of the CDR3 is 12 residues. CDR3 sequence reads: CATSRTGWGYTF. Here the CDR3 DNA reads TGTGCCACCAGCAGAACAGGGTGGGGCTACACCTTC.

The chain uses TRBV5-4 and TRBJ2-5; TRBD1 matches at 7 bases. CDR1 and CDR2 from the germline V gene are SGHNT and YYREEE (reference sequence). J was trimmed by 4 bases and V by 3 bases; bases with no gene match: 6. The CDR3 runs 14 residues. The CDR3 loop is CASSSKQGSETQYF. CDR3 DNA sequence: TGTGCCAGCAGCTCTAAACAGGGGTCAGAGACCCAGTACTTC.

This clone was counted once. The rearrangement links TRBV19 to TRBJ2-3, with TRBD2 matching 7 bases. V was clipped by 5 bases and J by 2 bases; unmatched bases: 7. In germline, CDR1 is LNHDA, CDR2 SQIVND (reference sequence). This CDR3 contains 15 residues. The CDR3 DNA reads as TGTGCCAGTAGTCGGGGGGAGTCGAACACAGATACGCAGTATTTT. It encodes CASSRGESNTDTQYF.

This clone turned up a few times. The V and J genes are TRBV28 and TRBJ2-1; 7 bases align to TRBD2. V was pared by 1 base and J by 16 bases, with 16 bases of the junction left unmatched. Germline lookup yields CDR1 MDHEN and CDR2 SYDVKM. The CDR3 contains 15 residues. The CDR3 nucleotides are TGTGCCAGCAGTTTATCGTCACTAGCGTCACTACACCAATTCTTC. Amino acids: CASSLSSLASLHQFF.

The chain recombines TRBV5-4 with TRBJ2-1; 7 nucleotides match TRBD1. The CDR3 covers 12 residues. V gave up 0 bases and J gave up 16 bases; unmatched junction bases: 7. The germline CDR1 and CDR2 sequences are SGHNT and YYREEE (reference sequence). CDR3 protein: CASSLETGHPFF. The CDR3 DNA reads TGTGCCAGCAGCTTGGAGACAGGGCACCCTTTCTTC.

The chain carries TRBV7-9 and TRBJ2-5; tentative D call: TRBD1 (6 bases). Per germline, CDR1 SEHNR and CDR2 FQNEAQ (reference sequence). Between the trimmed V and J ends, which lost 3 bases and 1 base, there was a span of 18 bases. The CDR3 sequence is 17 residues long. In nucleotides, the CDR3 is TGTGCCAGCAGCTTCAGGGGCTCCTCAAAGGTCCAAGAGACCCAGTACTTC. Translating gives CASSFRGSSKVQETQYF.

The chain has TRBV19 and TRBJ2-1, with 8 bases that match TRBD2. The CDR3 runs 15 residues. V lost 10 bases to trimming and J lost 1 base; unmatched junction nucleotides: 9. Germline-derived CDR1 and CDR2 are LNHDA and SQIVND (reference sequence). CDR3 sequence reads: CATRASGQSYNEQFF. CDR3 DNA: TGTGCCACCAGAGCTAGCGGGCAATCCTACAATGAGCAGTTCTTC.

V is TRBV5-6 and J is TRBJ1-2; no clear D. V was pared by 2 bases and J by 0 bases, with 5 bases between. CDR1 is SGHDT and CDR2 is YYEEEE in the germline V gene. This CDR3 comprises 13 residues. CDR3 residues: CASSFRSNYGYTF. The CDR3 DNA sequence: TGTGCCAGCAGCTTCCGTTCTAACTATGGCTACACCTTC.

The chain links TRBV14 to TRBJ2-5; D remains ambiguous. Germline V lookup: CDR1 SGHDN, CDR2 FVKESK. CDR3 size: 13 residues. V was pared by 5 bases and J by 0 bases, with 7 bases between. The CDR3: CASSSEYQETQYF. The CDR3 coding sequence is TGTGCCAGCAGCTCGGAGTACCAAGAGACCCAGTACTTC.

For the CDR3, the DNA is TGCGCCAGCAGCCAAGATTGGTCAGGGGGGAACACCGGGGAGCTGTTTTTT. Translating gives CASSQDWSGGNTGELFF. The genes are TRBV4-3 and TRBJ2-2; the match to TRBD1 covers 7 bases. V lost 0 bases, J lost 1 base, and 5 bases stayed unmatched. Per germline, CDR1 LGHNA and CDR2 YSLEER. This CDR3 contains 17 residues.

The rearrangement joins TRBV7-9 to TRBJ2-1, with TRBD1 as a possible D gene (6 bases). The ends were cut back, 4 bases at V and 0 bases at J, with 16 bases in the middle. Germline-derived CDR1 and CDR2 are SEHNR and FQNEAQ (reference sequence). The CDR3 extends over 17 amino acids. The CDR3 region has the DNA TGTGCCAGCAGCTCTAACAGGGTCTACAGCTCCTACAATGAGCAGTTCTTC. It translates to CASSSNRVYSSYNEQFF.

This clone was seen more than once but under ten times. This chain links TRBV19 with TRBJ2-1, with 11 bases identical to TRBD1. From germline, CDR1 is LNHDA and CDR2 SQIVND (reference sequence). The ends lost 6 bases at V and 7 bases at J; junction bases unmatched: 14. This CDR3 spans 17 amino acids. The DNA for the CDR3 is TGTGCCAGTAGGTATAGCCTCGGACAGGGGGCGAGGAATGAGCAGTTCTTC. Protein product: CASRYSLGQGARNEQFF.